This TCR beta chain was identified in a study of cytomegalovirus exposure and HLA in healthy donors. General observations from the study: TRBV6-2, TRBV6-3 and some other V segments were excluded as indistinguishable. Cytomegalovirus association was assigned to about 150 TCR beta chains. HLA-A and HLA-B allele assignments for most subjects were reportedly predicted accurately using TCR beta sequences. In a later analysis, HLA-C alleles had the fewest associated TCRs, DRB1 alleles the most.

The junction had 11 bases not matched to a gene; V was cut back by 0 bases and J by 9 bases. The V gene's germline CDR1 is LGHNA and CDR2 YNFKEQ. CDR3 length: 15 residues. In the PCR, 60 Vbeta and 13 Jbeta primers were used. The assay was immunoSEQ multiplex PCR, and TCRdb's table has in-frame clones only and misses some. Found here are tens of thousands of clones; the top ten clones hold approximately 2.4%. As regards this clone: Antigen: not known.

The clonotype was recovered from a female donor in good health and CMV-seronegative. Sequencing used PBMCs. The chain has TRBV4-2 and TRBJ2-7, with 7 bases lining up with TRBD2. The CDR3: CASSQDTGREDAQYF. The DNA for the CDR3 is TGTGCCAGCAGCCAAGATACGGGACGGGAGGACGCGCAGTACTTC.